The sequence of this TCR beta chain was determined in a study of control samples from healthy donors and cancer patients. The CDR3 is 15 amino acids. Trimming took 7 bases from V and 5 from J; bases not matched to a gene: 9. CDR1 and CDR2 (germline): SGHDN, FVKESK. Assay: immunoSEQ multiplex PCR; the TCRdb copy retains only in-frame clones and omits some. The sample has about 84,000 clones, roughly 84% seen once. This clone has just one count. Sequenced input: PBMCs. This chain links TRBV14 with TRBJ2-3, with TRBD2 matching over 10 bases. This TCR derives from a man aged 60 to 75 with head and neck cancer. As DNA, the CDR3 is TGTGCCAGCAACCCGAGCGGGAGGGCCAGAGATACGCAGTATTTT. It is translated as CASNPSGRARDTQYF.